This record covers a single T cell receptor (beta chain). Its antigen is still unknown. The germline V gene encodes CDR1 ENHRY and CDR2 SYGVKD. The V end was cut by 4 bases, the J end by 3 bases, with 7 bases between. The CDR3 totals 14 residues. This entry is derived from a study of T cells in Graves' hyperthyroidism and ophthalmopathy. Study information: The initial diagnosis was the point when peripheral blood was collected, ahead of any treatment.

Amplification targeted TCR beta CDR3 regions from RNA transcripts. TCR CDR3 regions were first amplified by RT-PCR with HTBI primers. From the multiplex PCR reads, TCRdb called clonotypes with MiXCR, one entry per CDR3 protein. Here the sample spans roughly 700,000 distinct CDR3 sequences, around 40% being singletons. Findings of the study overall: With a median lead of approximately 6.4 months before onset, the model predicted ophthalmopathy.

The receptor was isolated from a woman between 40 and 55 years old with Graves' hyperthyroidism. The sample consisted of blood. The chain carries TRBV10-3 and TRBJ2-6; D may correspond to TRBD1 or TRBD2 (5 bases each). For the CDR3, the DNA is TGTGCCATCAGTGGGGACGGTGGGGCCAACGTCCTGACTTTC. Translating it yields CAISGDGGANVLTF.